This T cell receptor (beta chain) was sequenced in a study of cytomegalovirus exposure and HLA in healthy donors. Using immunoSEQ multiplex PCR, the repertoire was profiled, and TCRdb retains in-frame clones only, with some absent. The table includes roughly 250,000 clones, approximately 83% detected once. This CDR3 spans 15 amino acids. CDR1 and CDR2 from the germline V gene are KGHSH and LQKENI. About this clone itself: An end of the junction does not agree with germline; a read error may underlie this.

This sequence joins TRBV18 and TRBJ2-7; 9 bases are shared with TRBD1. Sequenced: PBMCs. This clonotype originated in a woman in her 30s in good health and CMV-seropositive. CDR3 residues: CTIRRGTGIYYEQYF. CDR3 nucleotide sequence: TGCACAATCCGGCGGGGGACAGGGATATATTACGAGCAGTACTTC.